Given below is one T cell receptor (beta chain) in context. Its antigen is currently unknown. These data belong to a study of blood T cells in healthy people across ages. General study results and limits: Diversity estimates drawn from one million T cells were deemed underestimates. TCR beta diversity per million T cells fell roughly linearly with age.

There are 19 residues in the CDR3. Looked up from germline, CDR1 is MNHEY and CDR2 is SMNVEV (reference sequence). Germline trimming cut 5 bases from V and 1 base from J; bases unmatched to any gene: 15. With a J-beta primer mix and a sample-barcoded 5' primer, a second PCR ran about 7 to 12 cycles. Each TCR beta cDNA got a 12-nucleotide random molecular identifier. TCRdb re-called the 5' RACE reads with MiXCR, one entry per CDR3 protein. The sample has some 1 million distinct CDR3 sequences, 40% to 55% seen once. V and J are TRBV27 and TRBJ2-3; 10 positions match TRBD2. The receptor was derived from a woman in her sixties in good health. The specimen was blood. The chain's CDR3 is CASSPRVAGGHWGTDTQYF. The CDR3 DNA reads TGTGCCAGCAGTCCCCGGGTAGCGGGAGGACACTGGGGCACAGATACGCAGTATTTT.